The clone carrying this T cell receptor (beta chain) was seen a single time. Antigen: not known. Sequenced by immunoSEQ multiplex PCR; TCRdb stores in-frame clones only, minus some. The table lists about 47,000 clones, roughly 80% of them singletons. This sample is drawn from a study of T cell clonotyping in hematopoietic cell transplantation. Time point specified: recipient sample about 28 days before transplant, after cytoreduction. There are 16 residues in the CDR3. V was clipped by 4 bases and J by 4 bases; unmatched bases: 12. Per the germline V gene, CDR1 is MNHNY and CDR2 is SVGAGI (reference sequence). Findings and limits, study-wide: Pathologically expanded recipient clonotypes increased progressively from day 30 to day 180 as diversity fell. Higher Inverse Simpson Index values in graft donor and pretransplant recipient predicted broader posttransplant TCR diversity.

This TCR derives from a man between 60 and 75 years old with myelodysplastic syndrome. Some clones in this sample may be carry-over from other donors' samples. Here the sequenced sample was peripheral blood mononuclear cells, taken before stem cell transplant. The chain carries TRBV6-6 and TRBJ2-7, with 8 bases aligning to TRBD2. The CDR3 here is CASSSPLQRGSYEQYF. The CDR3 coding sequence is TGTGCCAGCAGTTCCCCTCTCCAGCGGGGGAGTTACGAGCAGTACTTC.